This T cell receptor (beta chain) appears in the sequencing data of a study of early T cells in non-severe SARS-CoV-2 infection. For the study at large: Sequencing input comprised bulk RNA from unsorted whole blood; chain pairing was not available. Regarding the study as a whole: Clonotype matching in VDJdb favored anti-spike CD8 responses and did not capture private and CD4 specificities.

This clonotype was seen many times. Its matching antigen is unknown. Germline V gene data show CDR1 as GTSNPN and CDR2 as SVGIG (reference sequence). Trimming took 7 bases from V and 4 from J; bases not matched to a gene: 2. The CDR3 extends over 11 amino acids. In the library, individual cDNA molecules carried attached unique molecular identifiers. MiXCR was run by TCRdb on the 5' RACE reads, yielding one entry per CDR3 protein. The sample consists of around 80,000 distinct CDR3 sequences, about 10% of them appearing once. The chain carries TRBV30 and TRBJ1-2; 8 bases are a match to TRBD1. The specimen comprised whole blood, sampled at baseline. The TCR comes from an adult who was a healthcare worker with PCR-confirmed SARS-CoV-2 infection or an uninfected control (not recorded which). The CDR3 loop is CALDRVYGYTF. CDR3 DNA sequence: TGTGCCTTGGACAGGGTCTATGGCTACACCTTC.